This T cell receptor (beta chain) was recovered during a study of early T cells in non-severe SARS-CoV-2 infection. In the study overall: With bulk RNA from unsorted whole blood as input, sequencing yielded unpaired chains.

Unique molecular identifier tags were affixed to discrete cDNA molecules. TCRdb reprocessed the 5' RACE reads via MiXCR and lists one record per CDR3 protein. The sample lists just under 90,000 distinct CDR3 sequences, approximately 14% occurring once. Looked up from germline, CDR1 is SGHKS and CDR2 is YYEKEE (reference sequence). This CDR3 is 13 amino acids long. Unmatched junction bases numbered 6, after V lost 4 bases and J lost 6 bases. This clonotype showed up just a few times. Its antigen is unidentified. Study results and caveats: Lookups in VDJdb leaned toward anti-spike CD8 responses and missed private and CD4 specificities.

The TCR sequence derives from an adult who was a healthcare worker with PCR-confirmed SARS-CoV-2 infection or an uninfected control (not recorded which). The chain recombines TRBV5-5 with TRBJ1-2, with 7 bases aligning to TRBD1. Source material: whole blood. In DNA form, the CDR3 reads TGTGCCAGCAGCACCCAGGGGGAGAATGGCTACACCTTC. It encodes CASSTQGENGYTF.